This is a list of T cell receptor beta chains from one sample in a study of T cell responses to AZD1222 COVID-19 vaccine. Produced via immunoSEQ multiplex PCR; TCRdb's table is partial and in-frame only. The sample includes 150,000 to 200,000 clones, almost 95% of them seen just once. The sequences come from peripheral blood, collected on day 0 of AZD1222 vaccination. The receptors were sampled from an adult in good health. Both conserved end residues are part of each CDR3. Each record gives: clone size, V gene, D gene, J gene, CDR3 DNA, CDR3 protein. A D gene is named only where the DNA matches it firmly. A clone size is listed for some rows: how often the clone was seen (once, few, many), or a class if it is expanded.

clone size: .; V gene: TRBV7-8; D gene: .; J gene: TRBJ1-2; CDR3 DNA: TGTGCCAGCAGCTTAGCAGGGGTGCAGGGCTACACCTTC; CDR3 protein: CASSLAGVQGYTF
clone size: .; V gene: TRBV27; D gene: TRBD2; J gene: TRBJ2-1; CDR3 DNA: TGTGCCAGCAGTTTAGGCTTAGGCGGGGGGGATGAGCAGTTCTTC; CDR3 protein: CASSLGLGGGDEQFF
clone size: .; V gene: TRBV6-6; D gene: .; J gene: TRBJ1-1; CDR3 DNA: TGTGCCAGCAGAGGACATATGAACACTGAAGCTTTCTTT; CDR3 protein: CASRGHMNTEAFF
clone size: .; V gene: TRBV7-9; D gene: TRBD1; J gene: TRBJ1-1; CDR3 DNA: TGTGCCAGCAGCTTAGTCACAGGGGGGAACACTGAAGCTTTCTTT; CDR3 protein: CASSLVTGGNTEAFF
clone size: .; V gene: TRBV9; D gene: .; J gene: TRBJ1-4; CDR3 DNA: TGTGCCAGCAGCGTAGGTGCAACTAATGAAAAACTGTTTTTT; CDR3 protein: CASSVGATNEKLFF
clone size: .; V gene: TRBV19; D gene: .; J gene: TRBJ1-2; CDR3 DNA: TGTGCCAGTTCCAACAGAAGAGCTAACTATGGCTACACCTTC; CDR3 protein: CASSNRRANYGYTF
clone size: .; V gene: TRBV27; D gene: TRBD1; J gene: TRBJ1-3; CDR3 DNA: TGTGCCAGCAGAGCCGGGACAGGGGGCACCGGAAACACCATATATTTT; CDR3 protein: CASRAGTGGTGNTIYF
clone size: .; V gene: TRBV5-4; D gene: TRBD1; J gene: TRBJ2-2; CDR3 DNA: TGTGCCAGCAGCCAATCAACAGGGGCGTCCGGGGAGCTGTTTTTT; CDR3 protein: CASSQSTGASGELFF
clone size: .; V gene: TRBV27; D gene: TRBD1; J gene: TRBJ2-1; CDR3 DNA: TGTGCCAGCAGTGCCTACAGGGGCAATGAGCAGTTCTTC; CDR3 protein: CASSAYRGNEQFF
clone size: .; V gene: TRBV28; D gene: .; J gene: TRBJ1-1; CDR3 DNA: TGTGCCAGCAGTTTAGTGGGACTTGAAGCTTTCTTT; CDR3 protein: CASSLVGLEAFF
clone size: .; V gene: TRBV4-1; D gene: .; J gene: TRBJ1-2; CDR3 DNA: TGCGCCAGCAGCCAAGGTATAGGGGCCGGCTACACCTTC; CDR3 protein: CASSQGIGAGYTF
clone size: .; V gene: TRBV6-5; D gene: .; J gene: TRBJ1-1; CDR3 DNA: TGTGCCAGCAGTTACCTTAGACCCCTGACCCTTCCTGAAGCTTTCTTT; CDR3 protein: CASSYLRPLTLPEAFF
clone size: .; V gene: TRBV7-2; D gene: TRBD1; J gene: TRBJ1-1; CDR3 DNA: TGTGCCAGCAGCTTGGGACAGCAGAACACTGAAGCTTTCTTT; CDR3 protein: CASSLGQQNTEAFF
clone size: medium-sized; V gene: TRBV30; D gene: TRBD1; J gene: TRBJ1-2; CDR3 DNA: TGTGCCTGGAGTCCAGGGGGCGCGGGGGGCTACACCTTC; CDR3 protein: CAWSPGGAGGYTF
clone size: .; V gene: TRBV7-9; D gene: .; J gene: TRBJ1-2; CDR3 DNA: TGTGCCAGCAGCTCCCCGGGGGGTATCTATGGCTACACCTTC; CDR3 protein: CASSSPGGIYGYTF